These T cell receptor beta chains were read from a single sample in a study of T-cell reconstitution after alpha-beta-depleted transplantation in children. TCRdb used MiXCR to reprocess the PCR reads, holding one entry per CDR3 protein. The sample records roughly 500,000 distinct CDR3 sequences, approximately 20% being singletons. The source was PBMCs from the stem cell graft donor, collected from the stem cell graft. These receptors were collected from a human donor who donated a stem cell graft to a child with acute lymphoblastic leukemia. CDR3s leave out the opening cysteine and the closing phenylalanine or tryptophan. Fields, in order: V gene, clone size, CDR3 protein. Clone size is shown for a subset of rows, as once, few, many or a class of expanded clone.

TRBV4-3,.,ASSQGAETRPYEQY
TRBV29-1,few,SVWRVWAGVNEQY
TRBV7-2,few,ASSLVVDTQY
TRBV27,few,ASGETASYEQY
TRBV7-9,few,ASSLVAQTEAF
TRBV15,.,ATSLSGSSYEQY
TRBV5-1,many,ASSLSGTAMNTQY
TRBV5-1,many,ASSPEGFGTEAF
TRBV20-1,.,SAVDPGRLRDEQF
TRBV5-1,.,ASSLGSGINYGYT
TRBV12-3/TRBV12-4,.,ASSFLQATNTEAF
TRBV19,few,ASSAPEYTEAF
TRBV30,.,AWSVVRAGEQF
TRBV3-1,few,ASSQGLPTSGYNEQF
TRBV7-2,many,ASSFRGGLGQPQH
TRBV6-1,.,ASSGWASNQPQH
TRBV5-4,few,ASRRIPGGANTGELF
TRBV2,once,ASSEATSFGNTIY
TRBV7-2,.,ASSSYIYNEQF
TRBV4-1,.,ASSPTSESYNEQF
TRBV28,.,ASSPRGTSVYNEQF
TRBV6-1,few,ASRFLGGITEAF
TRBV6-5,few,ASSFNGEGREEQF
TRBV6-5,.,ASFASAYEQY
TRBV15,few,ATSRDRGMNTEAF
TRBV7-9,.,ASSQGSLNHGKF
TRBV3-1,.,ASSPGPGRTEAF
TRBV3-1,.,ASSPALGTPSGANVLT
TRBV29-1,.,SVEEVGTEAF
TRBV20-1,few,SAWKTTGNTGELF
TRBV7-2,few,ASSLGGAGNTDTQY
TRBV7-2,.,ALLVDYRPRDTQY
TRBV6-1,.,ASSGGQGHSEKLF
TRBV18,.,ASSRLEGVSNSPLH
TRBV29-1,few,SGGGITLQGSIGYT
TRBV20-1,.,SPLGTSGSVTQY
TRBV5-1,.,ASSLDTLRPSGNTIY
TRBV24-1,few,ATSVTTGLQETQY
TRBV4-1,few,ASRSLGRTTKNIQY